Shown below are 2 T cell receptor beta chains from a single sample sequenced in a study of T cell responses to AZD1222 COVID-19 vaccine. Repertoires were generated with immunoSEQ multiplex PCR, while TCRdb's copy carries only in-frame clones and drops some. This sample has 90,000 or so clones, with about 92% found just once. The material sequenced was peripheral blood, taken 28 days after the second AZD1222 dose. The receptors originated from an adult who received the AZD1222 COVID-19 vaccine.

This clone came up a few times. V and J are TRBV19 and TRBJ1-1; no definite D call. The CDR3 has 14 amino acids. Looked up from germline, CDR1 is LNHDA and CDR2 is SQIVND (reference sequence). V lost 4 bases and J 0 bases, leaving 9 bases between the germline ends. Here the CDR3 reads CASSSVLLNTEAFF. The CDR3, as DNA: TGTGCCAGTAGTAGTGTTCTCCTGAACACTGAAGCTTTCTTT.

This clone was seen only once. The CDR3 coding sequence is TGTGCCACCAGCACAGGAACAGGGGGCAGTGGTGAAAAACTGTTTTTT. It translates to CATSTGTGGSGEKLFF. V and J are TRBV15 and TRBJ1-4, with 9 bases that match TRBD1. The CDR3 runs 16 residues. The germline CDR1 and CDR2 sequences are LNHNV and YYDKDF (reference sequence). Trimming at V came to 4 bases and at J to 7 bases, leaving 10 bases not matched to a gene.